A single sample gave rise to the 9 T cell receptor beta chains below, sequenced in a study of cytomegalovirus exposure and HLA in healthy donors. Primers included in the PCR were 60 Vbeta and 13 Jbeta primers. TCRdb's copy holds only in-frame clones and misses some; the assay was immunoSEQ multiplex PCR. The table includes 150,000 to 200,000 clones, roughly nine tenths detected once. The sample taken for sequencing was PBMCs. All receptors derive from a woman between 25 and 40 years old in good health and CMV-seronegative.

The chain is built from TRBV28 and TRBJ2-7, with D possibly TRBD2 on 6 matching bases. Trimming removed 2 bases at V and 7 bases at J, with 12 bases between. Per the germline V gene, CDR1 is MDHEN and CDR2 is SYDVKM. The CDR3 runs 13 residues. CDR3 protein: CASSLGGAPEQYF. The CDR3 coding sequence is TGTGCCAGCAGTTTAGGCGGGGCCCCTGAGCAGTACTTC.

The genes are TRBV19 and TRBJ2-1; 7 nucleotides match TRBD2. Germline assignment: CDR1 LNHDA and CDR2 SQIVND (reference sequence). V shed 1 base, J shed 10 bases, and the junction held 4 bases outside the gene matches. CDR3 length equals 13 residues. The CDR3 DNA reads TGTGCCAGTAGTATAGGACTAGCCAGGGAGCAGTTCTTC. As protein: CASSIGLAREQFF.

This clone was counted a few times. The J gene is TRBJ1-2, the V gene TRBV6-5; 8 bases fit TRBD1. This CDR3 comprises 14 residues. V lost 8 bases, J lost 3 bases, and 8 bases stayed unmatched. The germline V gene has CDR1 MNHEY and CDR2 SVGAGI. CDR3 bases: TGTGCCAGCTCTAAGGCAGGGGGCGACTATGGCTACACCTTC. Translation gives CASSKAGGDYGYTF.

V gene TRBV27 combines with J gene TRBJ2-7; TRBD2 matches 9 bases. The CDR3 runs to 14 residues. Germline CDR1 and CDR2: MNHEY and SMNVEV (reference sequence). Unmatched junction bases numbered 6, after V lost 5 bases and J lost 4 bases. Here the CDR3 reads CASSPAGGRYEQYF. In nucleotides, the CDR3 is TGTGCCAGCAGTCCGGCGGGAGGGAGGTACGAGCAGTACTTC.

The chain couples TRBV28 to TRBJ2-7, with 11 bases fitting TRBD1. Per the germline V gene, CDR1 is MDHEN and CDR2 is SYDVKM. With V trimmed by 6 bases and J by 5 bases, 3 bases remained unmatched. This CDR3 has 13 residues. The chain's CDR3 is CASSGTGGDEQYF. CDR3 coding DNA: TGTGCCAGCAGCGGGACAGGGGGGGACGAGCAGTACTTC.

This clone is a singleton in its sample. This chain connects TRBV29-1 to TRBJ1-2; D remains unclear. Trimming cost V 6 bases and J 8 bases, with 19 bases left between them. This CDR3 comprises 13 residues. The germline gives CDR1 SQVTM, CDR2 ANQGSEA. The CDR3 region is CSVDPDYSKGYTF. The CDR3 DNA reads TGCAGCGTGGATCCGGACTATTCGAAGGGCTACACCTTC.

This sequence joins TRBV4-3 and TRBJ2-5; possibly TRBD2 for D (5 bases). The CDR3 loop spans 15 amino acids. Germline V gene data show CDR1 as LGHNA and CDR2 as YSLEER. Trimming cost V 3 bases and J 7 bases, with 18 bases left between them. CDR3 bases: TGCGCCAGCAGCCATGGAGGTGCGAACTCGCGGACCCAGTACTTC. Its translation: CASSHGGANSRTQYF.

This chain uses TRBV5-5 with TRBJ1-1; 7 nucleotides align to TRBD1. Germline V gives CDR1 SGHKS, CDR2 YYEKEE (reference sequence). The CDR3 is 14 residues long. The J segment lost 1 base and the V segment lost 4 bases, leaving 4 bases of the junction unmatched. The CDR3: CASSLWTGNTEAFF. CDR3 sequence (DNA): TGTGCCAGCAGCCTTTGGACAGGGAACACTGAAGCTTTCTTT.

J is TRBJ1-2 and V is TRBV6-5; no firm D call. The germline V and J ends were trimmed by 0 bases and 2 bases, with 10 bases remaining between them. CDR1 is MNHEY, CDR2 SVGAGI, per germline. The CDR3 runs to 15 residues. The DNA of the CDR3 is TGTGCCAGCAGTTACTCGCAGGTCCTGAACTATGGCTACACCTTC. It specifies CASSYSQVLNYGYTF.